The next 23 T cell receptor beta chains were all read from a single sample in a study of blood T cell repertoires in COVID-19 (dated by TCRdb to 2018 to 2021). The method was the immunoSEQ multiplex PCR assay. This immuneACCESS table, as held by TCRdb, lists in-frame sequences with V and J called but not all clones. Of the missing ones, under half trace to an unresolved V gene in checked studies; the others have no known cause. The sample yields approximately 130,000 clones; about 83% were counted once. Less than 2.5% of the sample is held by the ten biggest clonotypes. Sequenced sample: peripheral blood. These receptors were collected from a woman aged 50 to 60 with acute or convalescent COVID-19.

V gene TRBV27 combines with J gene TRBJ2-7; TRBD1 matches 7 bases. Germline loops: CDR1 MNHEY, CDR2 SMNVEV (reference sequence). The V gene end was trimmed by 3 bases and the J gene end by 2 bases; junction bases not matched to a gene: 7. This CDR3 spans 15 amino acids. CDR3 nucleotide sequence: TGTGCCAGCAGTTTGTACCCGGGACAGACCTACGAGCAGTACTTC. Translated, it gives CASSLYPGQTYEQYF.

This clone was seen only a few times. J is TRBJ1-1 and V is TRBV9; D is unresolved. This CDR3 region has 13 residues. Germline CDR1 and CDR2: SGDLS and YYNGEE. The V gene lost 0 bases and the J gene lost 1 base, with 4 bases spanning the gap. CDR3 nucleotide sequence: TGTGCCAGCAGCGTAGCAGGGAACACTGAAGCTTTCTTT. This translates into CASSVAGNTEAFF.

This chain links TRBV30 with TRBJ1-2, with TRBD1 matching over 9 bases. The CDR3 is 13 amino acids. J was trimmed by 8 bases and V by 4 bases; bases with no gene match: 8. Germline-derived CDR1 and CDR2 are GTSNPN and SVGIG (reference sequence). The CDR3 loop is CAWTTQGARGYTF. CDR3 sequence (DNA): TGTGCCTGGACTACACAGGGGGCGCGCGGCTACACCTTC.

The chain carries TRBV27 and TRBJ1-5; tentative D call: TRBD1 (6 bases). The CDR3 runs to 14 residues. Trimming stripped 0 bases from V and 7 bases from J, with 10 bases between. Per germline, CDR1 MNHEY and CDR2 SMNVEV (reference sequence). In nucleotides, the CDR3 is TGTGCCAGCAGTTTATCGGCAGGGGTCCAGCCCCAGCATTTT. Protein sequence: CASSLSAGVQPQHF.

The J gene is TRBJ1-4, the V gene TRBV18; TRBD1 matches 8 bases. V lost 1 base and J lost 8; bases outside the gene matches: 6. This CDR3 is 15 amino acids long. In germline, CDR1 is KGHSH, CDR2 LQKENI. The CDR3 here is CASSPLGQVDEKLFF. The CDR3 DNA reads as TGTGCCAGCTCACCACTGGGACAGGTAGACGAAAAACTGTTTTTT.

J is TRBJ1-2 and V is TRBV11-2, with D possibly matching TRBD1 (6 bases). This CDR3 is built from 15 residues. Germline V CDR1 and CDR2: SGHAT, FQNNGV. The V end lost 5 bases, the J end lost 1 base, and 14 bases lay between the germline ends. CDR3 region: CASSPSRGRNYGYTF. In DNA form, the CDR3 reads TGTGCCAGCAGCCCTTCGCGGGGGCGTAACTATGGCTACACCTTC.

The V call is TRBV10-1, the J call TRBJ2-2; possible D gene TRBD2, 5 bases. The CDR3 is made up of 14 amino acids. The germline V gene encodes CDR1 WNHNN and CDR2 SYGVQD (reference sequence). The ends were cut back, 0 bases at V and 5 bases at J, with 7 bases in the middle. The CDR3 here is CASSESTGTGELFF. CDR3 DNA: TGCGCCAGCAGTGAGTCCACGGGAACCGGGGAGCTGTTTTTT.

V gene TRBV9 combines with J gene TRBJ2-1; TRBD2 is a possible D gene (5 bases). Germline V gene data show CDR1 as SGDLS and CDR2 as YYNGEE. Deletions cut 0 bases from V and 5 bases from J, with 18 bases between. The length of the CDR3 is 17 residues. The CDR3 nucleotides read TGTGCCAGCAGCGTAGGGGGTAGTGTCGGGATCCACAATGAGCAGTTCTTC. Protein sequence: CASSVGGSVGIHNEQFF.

J is TRBJ1-2 and V is TRBV7-2; tentative D call: TRBD1 (6 bases). The germline V gene has CDR1 SGHTA and CDR2 FQGNSA. V lost 5 bases and J 4 bases, leaving 11 bases between the germline ends. The CDR3 sequence is 13 residues long. The CDR3 here is CASSQQGSYGYTF. The CDR3 DNA sequence: TGTGCCAGCAGCCAACAGGGTTCCTATGGCTACACCTTC.

The V gene is TRBV9, the J gene TRBJ2-5, with 9 bases fitting TRBD2. V lost 0 bases and J lost 5; bases outside the gene matches: 11. CDR1 is SGDLS, CDR2 YYNGEE, per germline. This CDR3 is built from 17 residues. As DNA, the CDR3 is TGTGCCAGCAGCGTAGATGGCGGGAGGGCCGCTTGGGAGACCCAGTACTTC. It specifies CASSVDGGRAAWETQYF.

V is TRBV7-9 and J is TRBJ1-2; 7 positions match TRBD1. This CDR3 has 13 amino acids. Germline V gene lookup returns CDR1 SEHNR and CDR2 FQNEAQ (reference sequence). The ends lost 5 bases at V and 2 bases at J; junction bases unmatched: 2. The CDR3 nucleotides read TGTGCCAGCAGCCCGGGACAGAACTATGGCTACACCTTC. Translating it yields CASSPGQNYGYTF.

V gene TRBV7-9 combines with J gene TRBJ1-2; 8 bases align to TRBD1. The CDR3 extends over 14 amino acids. Germline CDR1 and CDR2: SEHNR and FQNEAQ (reference sequence). The junction had 7 bases not matched to a gene; V was cut back by 2 bases and J by 8 bases. The CDR3 loop reads CASSLSAGGSGYTF. Written as DNA, the CDR3 is TGTGCCAGCAGCTTAAGCGCAGGGGGCAGCGGCTACACCTTC.

This chain connects TRBV24-1 to TRBJ2-1; no clear D gene. Per the germline V gene, CDR1 is KGHDR and CDR2 is SFDVKD. Trimming took 0 bases from V and 6 from J, leaving 8 bases between them. The CDR3 covers 14 residues. CDR3 sequence: CATSDLPGPNEQFF. The DNA of the CDR3 is TGTGCCACCAGTGATTTGCCAGGCCCCAATGAGCAGTTCTTC.

This chain connects TRBV6-2 or TRBV6-3 to TRBJ1-5; 8 nucleotides line up with TRBD1. Germline V gene lookup returns CDR1 MNHEY and CDR2 SVGEGT. This CDR3 has 14 amino acids. V was pared by 6 bases and J by 5 bases, with 6 bases of the junction left unmatched. The CDR3 nucleotides are TGTGCCAGCAGCCTCGACAGGGGAGATCAGCCCCAGCATTTT. Amino acids: CASSLDRGDQPQHF.

The chain carries TRBV5-1 and TRBJ2-5; TRBD2 matches at 14 bases. Germline CDR1 SGHRS, CDR2 YFSETQ. J lost 5 bases, V lost 0 bases, and 12 bases had no gene match. The CDR3 contains 19 residues. The CDR3 loop reads CASSLGYYGTSGRGETQYF. CDR3 DNA: TGCGCCAGCAGCTTGGGCTACTACGGGACTAGCGGGAGAGGGGAGACCCAGTACTTC.

The chain uses TRBV19 and TRBJ1-6, with D possibly matching TRBD1 (5 bases). Germline V gene sequence: CDR1 LNHDA, CDR2 SQIVND (reference sequence). CDR3 length: 15 residues. V lost 5 bases and J lost 7, with 15 bases in between. This CDR3 reads CASSFDPRANSPLHF. The CDR3 DNA follows: TGTGCCAGTAGTTTCGACCCCAGGGCCAATTCACCCCTCCACTTT. The variable domain in full, with the rest retrieved from reference TRBV19 and TRBJ1-6, is DGGITQSPKYLFRKEGQNVTLSCEQNLNHDAMYWYRQDPGQGLRLIYYSQIVNDFQKGDIAEGYSVSREKKESFPLTVTSAQKNPTAFYLCASSFDPRANSPLHFGNGTRLTVT.

The chain employs TRBV6-2 or TRBV6-3 and TRBJ2-1; 11 positions agree with TRBD2. The germline V gene encodes CDR1 MNHEY and CDR2 SVGEGT. V shed 0 bases, J shed 2 bases, and the junction held 0 bases outside the gene matches. This CDR3 is built from 16 residues. CDR3 loop: CASSYSSGRAYNEQFF. For the CDR3, the DNA is TGTGCCAGCAGTTACTCTAGCGGGAGGGCCTACAATGAGCAGTTCTTC.

The chain links TRBV5-1 to TRBJ1-4, with 7 nucleotides matching TRBD1. V trimming: 3 bases; J trimming: 6 bases; junction bases outside the gene matches: 8. This CDR3 has 15 residues. Per germline, CDR1 SGHRS and CDR2 YFSETQ. Here the CDR3 reads CASSSSGTEYEKLFF. The CDR3, as DNA: TGCGCCAGCAGCTCCTCCGGGACAGAATATGAAAAACTGTTTTTT. Full variable domain (missing parts from reference TRBV5-1 and TRBJ1-4): KAGVTQTPRYLIKTRGQQVTLSCSPISGHRSVSWYQQTPGQGLQFLFEYFSETQRNKGNFPGRFSGRQFSNSRSEMNVSTLELGDSALYLCASSSSGTEYEKLFFGSGTQLSVL.

The chain recombines TRBV7-8 with TRBJ2-1, with 9 nucleotides matching TRBD1. The CDR3 contains 16 residues. Germline loops: CDR1 SGHVS, CDR2 FQNEAQ. Trimming removed 5 bases from V and 2 bases from J; junction bases left unmatched: 7. CDR3 coding DNA: TGTGCCAGCAGCCAGGGGACAGGGCTCCCCTACAATGAGCAGTTCTTC. Translating it yields CASSQGTGLPYNEQFF.

The chain employs TRBV5-4 and TRBJ2-3; unclear D gene. Germline CDR1 SGHNT, CDR2 YYREEE (reference sequence). With 4 bases removed from V and 0 bases from J, the gap between germline ends came to 9 bases. The CDR3 length is 14 residues. CDR3 protein: CASSRNRSTDTQYF. The CDR3, as DNA: TGTGCCAGCAGCCGTAACAGAAGCACAGATACGCAGTATTTT.

The chain joins TRBV5-1 to TRBJ2-1; 10 nucleotides align to TRBD2. V lost 3 bases, J lost 7 bases, and 10 bases stayed unmatched. Germline-derived CDR1 and CDR2 are SGHRS and YFSETQ. The CDR3 runs to 16 residues. The CDR3 DNA is TGCGCCAGCAGCTCTCTAGCGGGAGACGAAAAAAATGAGCAGTTCTTC. This encodes CASSSLAGDEKNEQFF. Using reference TRBV5-1 and TRBJ2-1 for the parts outside the CDR3, the full variable domain is KAGVTQTPRYLIKTRGQQVTLSCSPISGHRSVSWYQQTPGQGLQFLFEYFSETQRNKGNFPGRFSGRQFSNSRSEMNVSTLELGDSALYLCASSSLAGDEKNEQFFGPGTRLTVL.

V and J are TRBV4-2 and TRBJ1-2; D not certain. Trimming cost V 3 bases and J 1 base, with 15 bases left between them. Germline V lookup: CDR1 LGHNA, CDR2 YNFKEQ. The CDR3 covers 16 residues. The CDR3 DNA reads TGTGCCAGCAGCCAGGATTATTTGCAGGATAACTATGGCTACACCTTC. This encodes CASSQDYLQDNYGYTF.

V usage is TRBV19 and J usage is TRBJ1-2; a possible D gene is TRBD1 (5 bases). V was cut by 5 bases and J by 0 bases, with 10 bases left in between. CDR1 LNHDA and CDR2 SQIVND come from the germline V gene (reference sequence). The CDR3 runs to 14 residues. CDR3 nucleotides: TGTGCCAGTAGTGGAGGGGAAGCTAACTATGGCTACACCTTC. Translation: CASSGGEANYGYTF.